This section outlines one T cell receptor (beta chain) sequence together with its context. Its antigen is currently unknown. Isolated RNA was reverse transcribed into cDNA used as the sequencing template. TCRdb's copy holds only in-frame clones and misses some; the assay was immunoSEQ multiplex PCR. Here the sample spans around 270,000 clones, 55% to 75% being singletons. The treatment is: oral pan-JAK inhibitor, 5-10 mg twice daily. Researchers took lesional scalp punch biopsies and peripheral blood from people who were alopecia areata patients. Cell sorting was applied to PBMCs, and CD4+ and CD8+ T cells were collected. The data belong to a study of CD8+ T cells in alopecia areata. Overall study context: Tofacitinib exposure lasted 6 to 18 months, followed by 6 months off drug. The study, taken as a whole, reports: Scalp clonality, together with expanded CD8+ clones among the top 100, fell significantly with tofacitinib.

Germline CDR1 and CDR2: LNHNV and YYDKDF (reference sequence). This CDR3 has 15 residues. Deletions cut 0 bases from V and 5 bases from J, with 12 bases between. This clonotype originated in a human donor with alopecia areata. This chain connects TRBV15 to TRBJ2-3; D unresolved. The sample here was CD4+ T cells sorted from blood, taken at week 24, from a patient treated with tofacitinib. CDR3 amino acids: CATSRERIIGDTQYF. DNA for the CDR3: TGTGCCACCAGCAGAGAAAGGATCATTGGAGATACGCAGTATTTT.